This note documents a single TCR beta chain sequence. What this receptor recognizes is not known. Base qualities are not recorded, but no much larger clone differs from it by a single base. The library was generated by the immunoSEQ multiplex PCR assay. Drawn from immuneACCESS, this table holds only the in-frame rearrangements with V and J called that TCRdb kept. Clones are partly lost; checked studies trace under half to an unresolved V gene and leave the rest unexplained. The sample has about 170,000 clones on record, around 93% of them singletons. In total, the top ten clones hold over 4% of the sample. V is reduced by 6 bases and J by 0 bases, leaving a spacing of 4 bases between them. Including the terminal cysteine and phenylalanine, the CDR3 comprises 12 residues. CDR3 DNA only is kept here, 36 bases in frame from base 1. Sequences KGHSH (CDR1) and LQKENI (CDR2) are obtained from the germline V gene.

The source of the sample is a study of control samples from healthy donors and cancer patients (TCRdb year 2020). The chain links TRBV18 with TRBJ2-3; the D gene lacks a confident call. What was sequenced was blood. The TCR comes from a woman aged 60-70 years in good health. The DNA sequence is given as TGTGCCAGCTCCCTCAGCACAGATACGCAGTATTTT. Translated, this gives CASSLSTDTQYF.